This T cell receptor beta chain is from a study of blood T cell repertoires in COVID-19. Overall study: Material from acute and convalescent COVID-19 was sourced from the United States, Italy and Spain. Sources were T cells, B-cell-depleted T cells, or PBMCs; the material itself was cDNA or gDNA.

Produced via immunoSEQ multiplex PCR; TCRdb's table is partial and in-frame only. This table holds some 250,000 clones, 86% found once. Trimming took off 0 bases at V and 3 bases at J, with 12 bases between the two ends. This CDR3 has 15 amino acids. Germline loops: CDR1 LGHDT, CDR2 YNNKEL (reference sequence). The clonotype was recovered from a man younger than 45 who had recovered from COVID-19. The sequencing sample was made of peripheral blood. The chain links TRBV3-1 (or the pseudogene TRBV3-2) to TRBJ2-7; TRBD2 is a possible D gene (5 bases). The CDR3 nucleotides read TGTGCCAGCAGCCAAGAAATTAGCGTTGGCTACGAGCAGTACTTC. It encodes CASSQEISVGYEQYF.